This T cell receptor beta chain stems from a study of blood T cell dynamics during melanoma immunotherapy. Only in-frame clones appear in the TCRdb table, and some are missing; sequencing was by immunoSEQ multiplex PCR. The sample carries some 15,000 clones, about nine tenths recorded once. The germline gives CDR1 SQVTM, CDR2 ANQGSEA. The ends were cut back, 4 bases at V and 1 base at J, with 8 bases in the middle. The CDR3 loop spans 13 amino acids. Time point given: pre-treatment baseline. Blood was drawn before treatment and at week 3 after checkpoint blockade. No patient had earlier systemic cancer treatment, concurrent immunosuppressants, or another active cancer.

This chain joins TRBV29-1 and TRBJ1-3; D is uncertain. This specimen consisted of blood, obtained from a patient treated with checkpoint blockade. The sequence was obtained from a human donor with melanoma. Here the CDR3 DNA reads TGCAGCGTTGCTAGAGGTTCTGGAAACACCATATATTTT. Protein sequence: CSVARGSGNTIYF.